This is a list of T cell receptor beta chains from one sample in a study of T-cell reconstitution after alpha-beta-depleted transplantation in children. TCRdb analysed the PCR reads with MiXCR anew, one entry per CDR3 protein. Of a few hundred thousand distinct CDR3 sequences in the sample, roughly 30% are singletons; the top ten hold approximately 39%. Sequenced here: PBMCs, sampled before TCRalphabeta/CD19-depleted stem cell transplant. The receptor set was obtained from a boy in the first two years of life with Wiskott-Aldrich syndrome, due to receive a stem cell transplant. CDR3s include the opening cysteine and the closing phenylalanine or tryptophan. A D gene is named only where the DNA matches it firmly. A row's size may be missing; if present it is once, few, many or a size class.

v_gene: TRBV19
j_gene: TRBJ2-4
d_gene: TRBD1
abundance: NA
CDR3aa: CASGYRDRGNIQYF
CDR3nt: TGTGCCAGTGGCTACCGGGACAGGGGGAACATTCAGTACTTC

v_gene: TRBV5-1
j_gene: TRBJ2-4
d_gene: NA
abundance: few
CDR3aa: CASNAGTPHPKNIQYF
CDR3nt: TGCGCCAGCAACGCGGGGACACCTCATCCCAAAAACATTCAGTACTTC

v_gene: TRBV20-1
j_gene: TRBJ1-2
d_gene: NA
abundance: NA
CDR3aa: CSAPPGRIGGYTF
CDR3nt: TGCAGTGCCCCTCCAGGGAGGATTGGAGGCTACACCTTC

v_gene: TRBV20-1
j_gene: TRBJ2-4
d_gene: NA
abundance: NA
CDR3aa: CSAEDSREAKNIQYF
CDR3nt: TGCAGTGCAGAGGATTCGAGGGAAGCCAAAAACATTCAGTACTTC

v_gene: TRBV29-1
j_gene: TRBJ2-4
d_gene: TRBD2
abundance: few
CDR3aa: CSVLAGGAKNIQYF
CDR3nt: TGCAGCGTTCTAGCGGGGGGAGCCAAAAACATTCAGTACTTC

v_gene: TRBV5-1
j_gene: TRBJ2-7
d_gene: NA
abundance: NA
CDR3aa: CASSLVGGWFEQYF
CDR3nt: TGCGCCAGCAGCTTGGTCGGTGGATGGTTCGAGCAGTACTTC

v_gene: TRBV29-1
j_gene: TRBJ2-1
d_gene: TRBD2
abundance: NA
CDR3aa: CSVERGMRDNEQFF
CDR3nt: TGCAGCGTTGAGCGGGGGATGAGGGACAATGAGCAGTTCTTC

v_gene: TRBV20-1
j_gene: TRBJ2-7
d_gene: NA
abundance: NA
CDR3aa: CSASDARGSEQYF
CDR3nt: TGCAGTGCTAGTGACGCCAGGGGCTCCGAGCAGTACTTC

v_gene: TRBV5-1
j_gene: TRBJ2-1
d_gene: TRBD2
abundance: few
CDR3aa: CASSLHPSGILGNEQFF
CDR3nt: TGCGCCAGCAGCCTCCATCCTAGCGGGATCCTCGGCAATGAGCAGTTCTTC

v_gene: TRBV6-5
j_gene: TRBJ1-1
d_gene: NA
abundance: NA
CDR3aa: CASSYSQSMNTEAFF
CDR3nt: TGTGCCAGCAGTTATTCTCAGAGTATGAACACTGAAGCTTTCTTT

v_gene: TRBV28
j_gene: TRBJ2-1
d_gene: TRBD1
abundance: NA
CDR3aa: CASSLTGSPFF
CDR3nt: TGTGCCAGCAGTCTGACAGGGAGTCCGTTCTTC

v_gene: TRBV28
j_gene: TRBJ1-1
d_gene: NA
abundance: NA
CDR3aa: CASSLSPGSVRDTEAFF
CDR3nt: TGTGCCAGCAGTTTGTCCCCGGGCTCGGTGAGGGACACTGAAGCTTTCTTT

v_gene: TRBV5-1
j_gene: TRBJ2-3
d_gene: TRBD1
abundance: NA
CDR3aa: CASSLGQAYQDTQYF
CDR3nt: TGCGCCAGCAGCCTGGGACAGGCCTATCAAGATACGCAGTATTTT

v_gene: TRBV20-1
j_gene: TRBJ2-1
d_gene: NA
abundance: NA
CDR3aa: CSAPLQGPYNEQFF
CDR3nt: TGCAGTGCCCCGTTACAGGGCCCCTACAATGAGCAGTTCTTC

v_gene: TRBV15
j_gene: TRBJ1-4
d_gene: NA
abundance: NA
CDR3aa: CATSRDPRFEKLFF
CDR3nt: TGTGCCACCAGCAGAGATCCCAGGTTTGAAAAACTGTTTTTT

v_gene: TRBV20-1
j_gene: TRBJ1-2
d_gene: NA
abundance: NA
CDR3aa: CSADRGADGYGYTF
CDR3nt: TGCAGTGCTGACCGGGGGGCGGACGGCTATGGCTACACCTTC

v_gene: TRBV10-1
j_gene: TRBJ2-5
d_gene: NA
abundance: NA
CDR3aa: CASSMDTQETQYF
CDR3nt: TGCGCCAGCAGTATGGACACCCAAGAGACCCAGTACTTC

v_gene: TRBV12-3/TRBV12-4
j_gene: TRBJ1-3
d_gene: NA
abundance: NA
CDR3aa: CASRHFISAGNTIYF
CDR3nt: TGTGCCAGCAGGCATTTTATCAGTGCTGGAAACACCATATATTTT

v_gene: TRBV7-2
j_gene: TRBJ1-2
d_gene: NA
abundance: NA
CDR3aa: CASSLGAREYGYTF
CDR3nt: TGTGCCAGCAGCTTAGGGGCCAGAGAATATGGCTACACCTTC

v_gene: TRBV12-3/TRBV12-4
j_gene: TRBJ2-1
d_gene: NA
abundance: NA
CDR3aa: CASSSGTSMSEQFF
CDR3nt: TGTGCCAGCAGCTCCGGGACGAGCATGAGTGAGCAGTTCTTC

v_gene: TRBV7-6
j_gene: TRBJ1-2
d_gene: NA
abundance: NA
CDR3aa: CASSPYTSNYGYTF
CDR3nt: TGTGCCAGCAGCCCGTACACGTCTAACTATGGCTACACCTTC

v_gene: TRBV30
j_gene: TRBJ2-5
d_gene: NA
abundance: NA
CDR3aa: CAWSVRVGAGSGETQYF
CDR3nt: TGTGCCTGGAGTGTACGGGTCGGAGCAGGGAGCGGAGAGACCCAGTACTTC

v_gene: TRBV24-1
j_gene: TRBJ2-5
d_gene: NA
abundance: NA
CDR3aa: CATSDSQWPPGETQYF
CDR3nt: TGTGCCACCAGTGATTCGCAATGGCCCCCCGGGGAGACCCAGTACTTC

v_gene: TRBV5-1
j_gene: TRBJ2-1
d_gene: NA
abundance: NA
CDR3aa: CASSSQGEQFF
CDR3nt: TGCGCCAGCAGCTCCCAGGGTGAGCAGTTCTTC

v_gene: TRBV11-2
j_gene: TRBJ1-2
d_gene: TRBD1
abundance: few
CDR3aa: CASSLDRGTARSYTF
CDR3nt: TGTGCCAGCAGCTTAGATCGGGGGACAGCGCGATCCTACACCTTC

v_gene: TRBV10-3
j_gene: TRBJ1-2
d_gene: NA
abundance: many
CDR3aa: CAISESTANYGYTF
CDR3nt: TGTGCCATCAGTGAGTCGACAGCTAACTATGGCTACACCTTC

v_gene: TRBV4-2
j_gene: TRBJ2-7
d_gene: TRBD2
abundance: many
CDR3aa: CASSRTSGNYEQYF
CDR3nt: TGTGCCAGCAGCAGGACTAGCGGTAACTACGAGCAGTACTTC

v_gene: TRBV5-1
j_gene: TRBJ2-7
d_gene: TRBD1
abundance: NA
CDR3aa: CASRGDSASGEQYF
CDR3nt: TGCGCCAGCAGGGGGGACAGCGCATCAGGGGAGCAGTACTTC

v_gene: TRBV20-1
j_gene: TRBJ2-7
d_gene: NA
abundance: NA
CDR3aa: CSASPFNREQYF
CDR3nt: TGCAGTGCTTCCCCCTTCAATCGCGAGCAGTACTTC

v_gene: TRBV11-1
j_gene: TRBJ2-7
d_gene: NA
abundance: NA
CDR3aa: CASSLVWGTYEQYF
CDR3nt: TGTGCCAGCAGCTTAGTCTGGGGCACCTACGAGCAGTACTTC

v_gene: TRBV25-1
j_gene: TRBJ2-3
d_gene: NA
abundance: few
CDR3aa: CASSDERSTDTQYF
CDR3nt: TGTGCCAGCAGTGATGAGCGTAGCACAGATACGCAGTATTTT

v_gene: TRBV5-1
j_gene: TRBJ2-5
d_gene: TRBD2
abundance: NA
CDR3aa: CASSLTSGRASQETQYF
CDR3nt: TGCGCCAGCAGCTTGACTAGCGGGAGGGCCTCCCAAGAGACCCAGTACTTC

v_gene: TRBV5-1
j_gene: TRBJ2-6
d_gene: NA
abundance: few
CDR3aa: CASSSRKGHISGANVLTF
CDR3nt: TGCGCCAGCAGCTCAAGGAAGGGACACATCTCTGGGGCCAACGTCCTGACTTTC

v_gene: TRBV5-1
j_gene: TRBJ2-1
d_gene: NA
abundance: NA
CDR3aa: CASSLDRSLYNEQFF
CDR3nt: TGCGCCAGCAGCTTGGACAGGTCCCTGTACAATGAGCAGTTCTTC

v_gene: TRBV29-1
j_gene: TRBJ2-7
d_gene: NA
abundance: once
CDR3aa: CSVRKGAYEQYF
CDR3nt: TGCAGCGTTAGGAAGGGAGCCTACGAGCAGTACTTC

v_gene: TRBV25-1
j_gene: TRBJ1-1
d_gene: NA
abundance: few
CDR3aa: CASSEGTRGSEAFF
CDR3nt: TGTGCCAGCAGTGAAGGTACCAGGGGCTCTGAAGCTTTCTTT

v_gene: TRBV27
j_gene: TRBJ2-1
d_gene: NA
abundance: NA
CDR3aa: CASAISSTGNEQFF
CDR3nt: TGTGCCAGCGCAATTTCTTCGACTGGGAATGAGCAGTTCTTC

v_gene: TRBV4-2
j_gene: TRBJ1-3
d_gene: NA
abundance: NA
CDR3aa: CASSQQTSGNTIYF
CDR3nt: TGTGCCAGCAGCCAACAGACCTCTGGAAACACCATATATTTT

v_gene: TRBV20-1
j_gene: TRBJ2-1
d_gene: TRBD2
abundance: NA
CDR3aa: CSASAGGLYNEQFF
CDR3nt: TGCAGTGCCTCAGCGGGAGGACTCTACAATGAGCAGTTCTTC

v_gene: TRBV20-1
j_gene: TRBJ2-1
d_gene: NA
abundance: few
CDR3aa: CSAREGPYNEQFF
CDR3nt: TGCAGTGCTAGAGAAGGGCCTTACAATGAGCAGTTCTTC

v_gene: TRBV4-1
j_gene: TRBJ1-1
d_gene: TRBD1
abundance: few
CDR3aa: CASSQVGQGPAAFF
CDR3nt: TGCGCCAGCAGCCAGGTCGGACAGGGGCCGGCAGCTTTCTTT

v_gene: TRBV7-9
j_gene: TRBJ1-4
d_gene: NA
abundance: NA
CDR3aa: CASSLNNEKLFF
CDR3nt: TGTGCCAGCAGCTTGAATAATGAAAAACTGTTTTTT

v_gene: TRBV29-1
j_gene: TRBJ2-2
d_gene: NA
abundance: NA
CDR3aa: CSVDFYGSGELFF
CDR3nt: TGCAGCGTTGATTTTTACGGCTCCGGGGAGCTGTTTTTT

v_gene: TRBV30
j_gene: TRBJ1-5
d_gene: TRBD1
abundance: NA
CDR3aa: CAWSRQGNQPQHF
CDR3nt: TGTGCCTGGAGTCGACAGGGTAATCAGCCCCAGCATTTT

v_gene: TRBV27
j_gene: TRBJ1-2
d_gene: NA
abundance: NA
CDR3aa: CASSSRRGNYGYTF
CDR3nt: TGTGCCAGCAGTTCCCGTAGGGGTAACTATGGCTACACCTTC

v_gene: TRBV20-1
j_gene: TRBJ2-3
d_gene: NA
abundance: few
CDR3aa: CSAIWGDTQYF
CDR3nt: TGCAGTGCTATTTGGGGCGATACGCAGTATTTT

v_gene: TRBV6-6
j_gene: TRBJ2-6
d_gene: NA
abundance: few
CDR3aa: CASKGEGANVLTF
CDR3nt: TGTGCCAGCAAAGGAGAGGGGGCCAACGTCCTGACTTTC

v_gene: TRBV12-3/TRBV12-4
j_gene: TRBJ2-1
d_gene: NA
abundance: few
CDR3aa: CASSFRGVSYNEQFF
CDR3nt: TGTGCCAGCAGTTTCCGAGGGGTGTCCTACAATGAGCAGTTCTTC

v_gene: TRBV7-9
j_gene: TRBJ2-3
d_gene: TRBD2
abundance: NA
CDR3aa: CASSFLGSGRGSDTQYF
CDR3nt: TGTGCCAGCAGCTTCCTGGGGAGCGGGAGAGGCTCAGATACGCAGTATTTT

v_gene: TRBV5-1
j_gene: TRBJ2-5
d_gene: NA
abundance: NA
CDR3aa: CASSLNGLQGRGYF
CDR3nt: TGCGCCAGCAGCTTGAATGGCCTACAGGGGAGGGGGTACTTC

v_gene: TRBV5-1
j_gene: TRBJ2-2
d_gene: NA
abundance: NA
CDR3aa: CASGKGESNTGELFF
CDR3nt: TGCGCCAGCGGAAAGGGGGAGTCGAACACCGGGGAGCTGTTTTTT

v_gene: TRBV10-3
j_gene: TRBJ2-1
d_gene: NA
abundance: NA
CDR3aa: CATTGASDEQFF
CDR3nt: TGTGCCACCACGGGAGCTAGCGATGAGCAGTTCTTC

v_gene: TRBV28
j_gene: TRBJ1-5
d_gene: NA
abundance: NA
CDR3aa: CASSTFRNQPQHF
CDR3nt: TGTGCCAGCTCGACCTTCCGCAATCAGCCCCAGCATTTT

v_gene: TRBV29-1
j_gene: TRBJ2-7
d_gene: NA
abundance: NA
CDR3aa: CSGGVGPYEQYF
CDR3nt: TGCAGCGGGGGGGTGGGCCCCTACGAGCAGTACTTC

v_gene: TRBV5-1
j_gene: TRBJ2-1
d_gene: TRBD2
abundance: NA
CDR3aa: CASSSRRLAGVKVANEQFF
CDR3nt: TGCGCCAGCAGCTCCCGGCGACTAGCGGGAGTGAAGGTCGCAAATGAGCAGTTCTTC

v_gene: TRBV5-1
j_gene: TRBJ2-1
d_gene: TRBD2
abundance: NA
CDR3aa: CASSGLAGTDEQFF
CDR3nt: TGCGCCAGCAGCGGGCTAGCGGGAACCGATGAGCAGTTCTTC

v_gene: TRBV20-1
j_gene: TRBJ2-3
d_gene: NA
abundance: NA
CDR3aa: CSARDGLPTNTQYF
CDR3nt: TGCAGTGCTAGAGATGGGCTACCCACGAATACGCAGTATTTT

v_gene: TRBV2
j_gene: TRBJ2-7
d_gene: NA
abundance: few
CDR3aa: CASSGEGSYEQYF
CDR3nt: TGTGCCAGCAGTGGGGAAGGCTCCTACGAGCAGTACTTC

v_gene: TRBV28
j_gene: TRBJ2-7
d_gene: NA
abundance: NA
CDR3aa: CASISRRGEQYF
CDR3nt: TGTGCCAGCATTTCCCGTAGGGGGGAGCAGTACTTC

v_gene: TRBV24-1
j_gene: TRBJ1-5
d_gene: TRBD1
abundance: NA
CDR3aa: CATSDGGQFFGPQHF
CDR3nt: TGTGCCACCAGTGACGGGGGACAGTTTTTTGGGCCCCAGCATTTT